The clone carrying this TCR beta chain occurred a few times. The germline gives CDR1 SGHRS, CDR2 YFSETQ. The CDR3 spans 17 residues. Trimming removed 4 bases from V and 0 bases from J, with 19 bases in between. The sample belongs to a study of blood T cell repertoires in COVID-19. The wider study: Specimens from acute and convalescent COVID-19 originated in the United States, Italy and Spain. PBMCs, B-cell-depleted T cells, or T cells provided the cDNA or gDNA that made up the material.

Per the original data handling: Reference gene primers were amplified, and this amplification served to estimate nucleated cell counts. Profiling relied on immunoSEQ multiplex PCR, and the TCRdb table lists in-frame clones only, not all of them. The DNA was the basis for D and trimming; V, J and clone size are from that table. The sample consists of around 200,000 clones, 70% to 90% of them appearing once. Source material: peripheral blood. This sequence was found in a man older than 75 with acute or convalescent COVID-19. This sequence joins TRBV5-1 and TRBJ1-1, with D maybe TRBD1 (6 bases). The CDR3 DNA sequence: TGCGCCAGCAGCGCTGCAGGGGCGCCAGTGGTGAACACTGAAGCTTTCTTT. This encodes CASSAAGAPVVNTEAFF.